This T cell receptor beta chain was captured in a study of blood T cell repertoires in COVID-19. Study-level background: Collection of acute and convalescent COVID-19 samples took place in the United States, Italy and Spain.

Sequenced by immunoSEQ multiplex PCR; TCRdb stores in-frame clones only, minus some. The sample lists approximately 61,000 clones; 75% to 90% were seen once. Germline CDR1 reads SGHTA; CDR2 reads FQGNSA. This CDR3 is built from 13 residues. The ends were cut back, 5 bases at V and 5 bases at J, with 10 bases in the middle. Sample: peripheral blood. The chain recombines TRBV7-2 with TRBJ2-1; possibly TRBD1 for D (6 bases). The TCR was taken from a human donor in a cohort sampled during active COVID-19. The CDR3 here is CASSTGHHNEQFF. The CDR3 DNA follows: TGTGCCAGCAGCACGGGACACCACAATGAGCAGTTCTTC.